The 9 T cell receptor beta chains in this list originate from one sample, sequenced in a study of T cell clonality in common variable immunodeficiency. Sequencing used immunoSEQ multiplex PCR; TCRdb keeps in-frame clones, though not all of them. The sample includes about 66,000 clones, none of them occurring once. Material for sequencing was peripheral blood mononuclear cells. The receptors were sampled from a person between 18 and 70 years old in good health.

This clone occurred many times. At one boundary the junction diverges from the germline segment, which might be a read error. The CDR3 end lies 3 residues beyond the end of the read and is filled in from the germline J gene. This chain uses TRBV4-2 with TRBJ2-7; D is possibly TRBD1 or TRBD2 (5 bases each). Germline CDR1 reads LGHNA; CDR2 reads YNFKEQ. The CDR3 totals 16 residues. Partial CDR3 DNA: TGCGCCAGCAGCCAAGCCGGGAACGGACACTCCTACGAG. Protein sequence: CASSQAGNGHSYE. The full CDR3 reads CASSQAGNGHSYEQYF.

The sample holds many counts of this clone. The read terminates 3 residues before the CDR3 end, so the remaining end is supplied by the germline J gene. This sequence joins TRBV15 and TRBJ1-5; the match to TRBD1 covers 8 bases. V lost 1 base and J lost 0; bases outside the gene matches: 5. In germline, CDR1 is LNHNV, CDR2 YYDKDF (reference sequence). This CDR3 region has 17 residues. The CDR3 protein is CATSRGTGGYSNQPQHF. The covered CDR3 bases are TGTGCCACCAGCAGAGGAACAGGGGGATATAGCAATCAGCCC.

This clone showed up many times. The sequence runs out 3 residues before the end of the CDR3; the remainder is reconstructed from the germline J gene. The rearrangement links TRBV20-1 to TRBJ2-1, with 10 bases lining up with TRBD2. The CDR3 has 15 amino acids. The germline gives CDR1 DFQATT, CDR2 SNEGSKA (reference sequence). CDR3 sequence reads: CSWTSGRLAYNEQFF. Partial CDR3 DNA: TGCTCTTGGACTAGCGGCAGGCTCGCCTACAATGAG.

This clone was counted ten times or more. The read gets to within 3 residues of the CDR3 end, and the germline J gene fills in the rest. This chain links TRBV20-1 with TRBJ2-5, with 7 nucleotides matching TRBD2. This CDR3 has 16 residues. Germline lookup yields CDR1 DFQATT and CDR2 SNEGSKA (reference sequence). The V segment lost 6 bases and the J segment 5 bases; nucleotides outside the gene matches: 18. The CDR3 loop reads CSAYGGGMTSRETQYF. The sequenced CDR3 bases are TGCAGTGCCTATGGGGGGGGGATGACTAGTCGGGAGACC.

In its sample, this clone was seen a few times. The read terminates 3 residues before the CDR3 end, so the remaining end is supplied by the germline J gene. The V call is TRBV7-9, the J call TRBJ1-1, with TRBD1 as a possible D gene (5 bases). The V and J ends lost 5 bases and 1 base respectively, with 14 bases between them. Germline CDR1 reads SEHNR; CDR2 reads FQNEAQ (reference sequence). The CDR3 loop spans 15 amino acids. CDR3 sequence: CASSLTTTGNTEAFF. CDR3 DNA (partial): TGTGCCAGCAGCCTAACAACAACAGGGAACACTGAA.

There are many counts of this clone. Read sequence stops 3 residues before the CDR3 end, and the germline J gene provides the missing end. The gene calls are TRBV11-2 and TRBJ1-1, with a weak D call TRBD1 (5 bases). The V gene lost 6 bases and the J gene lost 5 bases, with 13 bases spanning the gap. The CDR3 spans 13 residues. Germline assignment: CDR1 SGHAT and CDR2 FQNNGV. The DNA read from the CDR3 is TGTGCCAGCAGTCCAGGGTCCCAAACTGAA. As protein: CASSPGSQTE. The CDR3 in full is CASSPGSQTEAFF.

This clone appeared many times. Partial CDR3 DNA: TGCAGTGCTAGATTTTTGCCAGTGATCCAAGAGACC. Translating it yields CSARFLPVIQET. The entire CDR3 protein reads CSARFLPVIQETQYF. V is TRBV20-1 and J is TRBJ2-5; D not resolved. The missing CDR3 end, 3 residues past where the read stops, is filled in from the germline J gene. The CDR3 totals 15 residues. Germline V gene sequence: CDR1 DFQATT, CDR2 SNEGSKA (reference sequence). Trimming shortened V by 2 bases and J by 1 base, and 14 bases separated the two germline ends.

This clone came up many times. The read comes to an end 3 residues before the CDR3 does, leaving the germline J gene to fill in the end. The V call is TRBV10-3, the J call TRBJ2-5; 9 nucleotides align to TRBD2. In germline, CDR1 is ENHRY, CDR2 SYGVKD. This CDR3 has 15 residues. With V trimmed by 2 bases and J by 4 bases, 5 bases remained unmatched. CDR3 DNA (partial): TGTGCCATCAGTGAGGTGCTAGCGGGATCAGAGACC. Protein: CAISEVLAGSET. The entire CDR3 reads CAISEVLAGSETQYF.

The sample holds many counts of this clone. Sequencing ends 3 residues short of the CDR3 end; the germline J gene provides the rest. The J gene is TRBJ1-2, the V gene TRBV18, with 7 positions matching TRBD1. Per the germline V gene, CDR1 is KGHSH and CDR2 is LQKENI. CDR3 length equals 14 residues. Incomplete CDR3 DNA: TGTGCCAGCTCACCACCCGGACAGGACTGGGGC. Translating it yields CASSPPGQDWG. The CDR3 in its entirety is CASSPPGQDWGYTF. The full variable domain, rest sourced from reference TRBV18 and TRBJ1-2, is NAGVMQNPRHLVRRRGQEARLRCSPMKGHSHVYWYRQLPEEGLKFMVYLQKENIIDESGMPKERFSAEFPKEGPSILRIQQVVRGDSAAYFCASSPPGQDWGYTFGSGTRLTVV.